The present T cell receptor beta chain was sequenced within a study of CD8 T cells in ankylosing spondylitis. Overall study findings and caveats: Blood from ankylosing spondylitis patients appeared to carry a characteristic roughly 8-variant TCR beta motif. Some of the motif variants had earlier been found in reactive arthritis patients' fluid and blood. Reportedly, disease-linked clones are significantly enriched in ankylosing spondylitis patients' matched synovial fluid.

A word on this clonotype: The antigen is unknown.

MiXCR, applied by TCRdb to the 5' RACE reads, yields one record per CDR3 protein. The table lists about 450,000 distinct CDR3 sequences, roughly 25% of them singletons. The V and J ends lost 1 base and 2 bases respectively, with 8 bases between them. Germline CDR1 reads SGHRS; CDR2 reads YFSETQ. There are 14 residues in the CDR3. The sample consisted of blood, either unsorted or a sorted T cell fraction (not recorded which). V is TRBV5-1 and J is TRBJ2-3, with D hard to call. The source is a male donor with ankylosing spondylitis. The CDR3 spells CASSLSSPTDTQYF. CDR3 nucleotides: TGCGCCAGCAGCTTGAGCAGCCCCACAGATACGCAGTATTTT.